These T cell receptor beta chains were read from a single sample in a study of identifying expanded T cells in peripheral blood. This table comes from immunoSEQ multiplex PCR, and its TCRdb copy is limited to in-frame clones, with some not included. The sample records about 110,000 clones, roughly nine tenths being singletons. The sample comprised blood. These receptor sequences come from a person aged 18 to 69 in good health. Each CDR3 is given with its conserved first and last residue. Not all rows give a size; the values are once, few, many and, for expanded clones, a class.

TRBV7-9,NA,TRBJ2-2,CASPPVSGELFF
TRBV6-1,NA,TRBJ2-3,CASTTTGNTDTQYF
TRBV29-1,few,TRBJ2-5,CSMGQGEETQYF
TRBV14,NA,TRBJ2-7,CASSRRGTAFSYEQYF
TRBV25-1,NA,TRBJ1-2,CASSETLTSYGYTF
TRBV30,NA,TRBJ1-4,CAWSRKQGSNEKLFF
TRBV19,NA,TRBJ2-1,CASSTSSYNEQFF
TRBV6-5,NA,TRBJ2-1,CASSYSTGAGSNEQFF
TRBV11-2,NA,TRBJ1-3,CASSLDSSTIYF
TRBV19,NA,TRBJ2-7,CASSPPGAGIPYEQYF
TRBV9,NA,TRBJ1-3,CASSVGQGRVSGNTIYF
TRBV4-2,NA,TRBJ1-5,CASSLEGYSNQPQHF
TRBV5-1,NA,TRBJ2-1,CASSLGQTYNEQFF
TRBV15,once,TRBJ1-2,CATSRAQGQPYGYTF
TRBV7-3,once,TRBJ2-7,CASSLSGETYEQYF
TRBV9,NA,TRBJ2-3,CASSVRGVDTDTQYF
TRBV6-1,NA,TRBJ1-6,CASSQGTVLFPLHF
TRBV5-1,NA,TRBJ1-6,CASSLEAANSPLHF
TRBV10-2,once,TRBJ2-2,CASRTSGRGNTGELFF
TRBV5-1,NA,TRBJ2-5,CASSRKTGGFQETQYF
TRBV18,NA,TRBJ2-2,CASSPAETRELFF
TRBV6-5,NA,TRBJ1-6,CASSYSRDSYNSPLHF
TRBV28,NA,TRBJ2-3,CASSLAGTTDTQYF
TRBV29-1,NA,TRBJ1-1,CSVGDRANTEAFF
TRBV5-4,NA,TRBJ2-7,CASSLGGTSGNYEQYF
TRBV4-3,once,TRBJ1-4,CASSQELRNEKLFF
TRBV9,NA,TRBJ2-3,CASSVGVTDTQYF
TRBV7-8,NA,TRBJ1-1,CASSWTVFTGTEAFF
TRBV15,few,TRBJ2-7,CATQKGGTASYEQYF
TRBV14,once,TRBJ1-1,CASSQGLYLADTEAFF
TRBV19,NA,TRBJ2-7,CASSLQGYEQYF
TRBV23-1,NA,TRBJ2-5,CASSQPGQGPQETQYF
TRBV7-6,NA,TRBJ2-5,CASSFSGEETQYF